A single sample is the source of the 31 T cell receptor beta chains below, sequenced in a study of T cell repertoires in cytomegalovirus infection. No antigen is known for these receptors. One entry per CDR3 protein, called by TCRdb with MiXCR from the reads. The sample has about 700,000 distinct CDR3 sequences; roughly a third are singletons. The sample in question was cultured PBMCs, obtained from culture after CMV antigen stimulation. Receptor source: a human donor in good health (CMV status not recorded). Some clones in this sample may be carry-over from other donors' samples.

This clonotype has a handful of counts. The V call is TRBV7-2, the J call TRBJ2-7, with 9 bases identical to TRBD1. The CDR3 runs 16 residues. Unmatched junction bases numbered 11, after V lost 4 bases and J lost 4 bases. Germline V gene lookup returns CDR1 SGHTA and CDR2 FQGNSA. In DNA, the CDR3 is TGTGCCAGCAGCTATAGTACCGGGACAGGGACATACGAGCAGTACTTC. Its protein product is CASSYSTGTGTYEQYF.

This chain connects TRBV20-1 to TRBJ2-5; D is perhaps TRBD1 (6 bases). Germline assignment: CDR1 DFQATT and CDR2 SNEGSKA (reference sequence). Trimming shortened V by 6 bases and J by 3 bases, and 14 bases separated the two germline ends. This CDR3 region has 13 residues. The CDR3 is CSAHLTGKETQYF. The CDR3 nucleotides are TGCAGTGCCCACCTCACAGGGAAAGAGACCCAGTACTTC.

This chain connects TRBV7-9 to TRBJ1-6; D is ambiguous. The CDR3 is 16 residues long. V was cut by 3 bases and J by 9 bases, with 18 bases left in between. CDR1 is SEHNR, CDR2 FQNEAQ, per germline (reference sequence). The CDR3 spells CASSFLPRAALSPLHF. DNA of the CDR3: TGTGCCAGCAGCTTCCTTCCGAGGGCAGCTCTTTCACCCCTCCACTTT.

The chain employs TRBV18 and TRBJ1-6; TRBD1 matches at 7 bases. The CDR3 runs to 17 residues. Trimming removed 3 bases from V and 13 bases from J; junction bases left unmatched: 18. Germline values: CDR1 KGHSH, CDR2 LQKENI. The CDR3 loop is CASSPFGTEPSGSPLHF. As DNA, the CDR3 is TGTGCCAGCTCACCCTTCGGGACAGAACCTAGTGGGTCTCCCCTCCACTTT.

This clonotype turned up a few times. This chain uses TRBV7-6 with TRBJ2-7, with 11 positions matching TRBD2. With 2 bases clipped from V and 12 bases from J, the junction kept 9 bases outside the gene matches. CDR1 SGHVS and CDR2 FNYEAQ come from the germline V gene. The CDR3 runs to 14 residues. CDR3 loop: CASSLLAGGPLLYF. The CDR3 DNA sequence: TGTGCCAGCAGCTTATTAGCGGGAGGGCCGCTCTTGTACTTC.

This chain links TRBV7-9 with TRBJ2-1; D not resolved. Per germline, CDR1 SEHNR and CDR2 FQNEAQ (reference sequence). V lost 2 bases to trimming and J lost 11 bases, with 7 bases between them. This CDR3 is built from 11 residues. The CDR3: CASSLLFKQFF. CDR3 sequence (DNA): TGTGCCAGCAGCTTACTCTTTAAGCAGTTCTTC.

This clonotype was picked up a small number of times. J is TRBJ2-1 and V is TRBV30, with a possible D match to TRBD1 (6 bases). Trimming removed 3 bases from V and 15 bases from J, with 21 bases in between. The CDR3 runs 13 residues. The germline CDR1 and CDR2 sequences are GTSNPN and SVGIG (reference sequence). The CDR3 region is CAWSLRRGTTPFF. For the CDR3, the DNA is TGTGCCTGGAGCCTCCGCAGGGGTACTACTCCGTTCTTC.

This chain links TRBV7-9 with TRBJ1-1; D unresolved. Germline values: CDR1 SEHNR, CDR2 FQNEAQ (reference sequence). Trimming removed 5 bases at V and 11 bases at J, with 18 bases between. The CDR3 has 13 amino acids. The CDR3 loop is CASSQPSSGLAFF. The DNA for the CDR3 is TGTGCCAGCAGCCAACCTTCCTCGGGGTTGGCTTTCTTT.

The CDR3: CSARDAGNTIYF. As DNA, the CDR3 is TGCAGTGCTAGAGATGCCGGAAACACCATATATTTT. The chain links TRBV20-1 to TRBJ1-3; D not certain. The germline gives CDR1 DFQATT, CDR2 SNEGSKA (reference sequence). The CDR3 spans 12 residues. V gave up 0 bases and J gave up 4 bases, with 4 bases separating them.

V and J are TRBV20-1 and TRBJ1-1; possible D gene TRBD1, 6 bases. V gave up 6 bases and J gave up 4 bases, with 12 bases separating them. Germline-derived CDR1 and CDR2 are DFQATT and SNEGSKA (reference sequence). The CDR3 is 12 residues long. This chain's CDR3 is CSARQGPTEAFF. The DNA for the CDR3 is TGCAGTGCCCGCCAGGGGCCCACTGAAGCTTTCTTT.

This chain links TRBV3-1 with TRBJ2-1, with D perhaps matching TRBD1 (5 bases). Germline V lookup: CDR1 LGHDT, CDR2 YNNKEL (reference sequence). This CDR3 has 16 amino acids. With 4 bases removed from V and 0 bases from J, the gap between germline ends came to 13 bases. The chain's CDR3 is CASSRLGARSYNEQFF. The CDR3 DNA reads as TGTGCCAGCAGCCGATTAGGGGCCCGCTCCTACAATGAGCAGTTCTTC.

There are many counts of this clonotype. This chain uses TRBV7-2 with TRBJ2-3, with 8 bases that match TRBD2. CDR3 length: 16 amino acids. Germline V CDR1 and CDR2: SGHTA, FQGNSA. V lost 4 bases and J lost 2; bases outside the gene matches: 8. Here the CDR3 DNA reads TGTGCCAGCAGCTCAGGGCGGGGGGCCGTCACAGATACGCAGTATTTT. Protein product: CASSSGRGAVTDTQYF.

Only a few counts were recorded for this clonotype. V is TRBV10-3 and J is TRBJ2-1; D perhaps matches TRBD1 (6 bases). The V and J ends lost 1 base and 5 bases respectively, with 15 bases between them. The length of the CDR3 is 16 residues. The germline gives CDR1 ENHRY, CDR2 SYGVKD. The DNA of the CDR3 is TGTGCCATCAGTGAGTGGAAGGCAGGGGCGGACAATGAGCAGTTCTTC. Residues: CAISEWKAGADNEQFF.

The chain links TRBV28 to TRBJ2-1; a possible D gene is TRBD1 (5 bases). The germline CDR1 and CDR2 sequences are MDHEN and SYDVKM. V lost 8 bases and J 12 bases, leaving 17 bases between the germline ends. This CDR3 has 12 residues. The CDR3 here is CASDSTGQGQFF. In DNA form, the CDR3 reads TGTGCCAGCGACTCAACCGGTCAGGGGCAGTTCTTC.

In this sample, this clonotype turned up a few times. This chain uses TRBV7-2 with TRBJ2-5; 8 nucleotides match TRBD2. CDR3 length equals 16 residues. Germline trimming cut 0 bases from V and 5 bases from J; bases unmatched to any gene: 8. The germline V gene encodes CDR1 SGHTA and CDR2 FQGNSA. The CDR3 loop is CASSLAGGRIGETQYF. CDR3 sequence (DNA): TGTGCCAGCAGCTTAGCCGGCGGGAGGATTGGCGAGACCCAGTACTTC.

V is TRBV6-5 and J is TRBJ2-1; D gene uncertain. The V and J ends lost 0 bases and 9 bases respectively, with 18 bases between them. Germline loops: CDR1 MNHEY, CDR2 SVGAGI. CDR3 size: 16 residues. The CDR3 reads CASSYSFVGLRGEQFF. CDR3 bases: TGTGCCAGCAGTTACTCGTTTGTAGGGCTTAGAGGTGAGCAGTTCTTC.

The sample holds many counts of this clonotype. A junction end diverges from the germline sequence, so it may reflect a read error. The gene calls are TRBV12-3 or TRBV12-4 and TRBJ2-7; D possibly corresponds to TRBD1 (5 bases). This CDR3 contains 11 residues. CDR3 bases: TGTGCCAGCAGCTTAGGGGTCGAGCAGTACTTC. Amino acids: CASSLGVEQYF.

The genes are TRBV6-1 and TRBJ2-7, with TRBD2 matching over 10 bases. V lost 8 bases to trimming and J lost 4 bases; unmatched junction nucleotides: 14. The germline V gene has CDR1 MNHNS and CDR2 SASEGT. The CDR3 totals 16 residues. CDR3 in DNA: TGTGCCAGCTACAGCGGGAGGGACATTACGGTTTACGAGCAGTACTTC. Amino acids: CASYSGRDITVYEQYF.

This clonotype was seen more than once but under ten times. V usage is TRBV28 and J usage is TRBJ2-5, with TRBD1 identical over 10 bases. Per the germline V gene, CDR1 is MDHEN and CDR2 is SYDVKM. The CDR3 contains 15 residues. J lost 2 bases, V lost 4 bases, and 4 bases had no gene match. The CDR3, as DNA: TGTGCCAGCAGTTCACCGGGACAGGGGCAAGAGACCCAGTACTTC. Translating it yields CASSSPGQGQETQYF.

V is TRBV7-9 and J is TRBJ2-2; D might be TRBD1 (6 bases). CDR1 is SEHNR and CDR2 is FQNEAQ in the germline V gene (reference sequence). The CDR3 totals 16 residues. Trimming removed 4 bases at V and 0 bases at J, with 12 bases between. Here the CDR3 DNA reads TGTGCCAGCAGCTCAAGACAGGCCTCGAACACCGGGGAGCTGTTTTTT. It translates to CASSSRQASNTGELFF.

The chain uses TRBV5-4 and TRBJ2-1, with 8 positions matching TRBD1. V dropped 2 bases and J dropped 1; count of bases not matched to a gene: 5. The CDR3 is made up of 16 amino acids. CDR1 SGHNT and CDR2 YYREEE come from the germline V gene (reference sequence). The CDR3 loop reads CASSFAQGGSYNEQFF. CDR3 bases: TGTGCCAGCAGCTTTGCACAGGGGGGTTCCTACAATGAGCAGTTCTTC.

This clonotype was recorded many times. The chain uses TRBV7-2 and TRBJ1-1, with D uncertain. CDR3 size: 13 residues. The germline CDR1 and CDR2 sequences are SGHTA and FQGNSA. V was clipped by 5 bases and J by 1 base, with 8 bases between them. The CDR3 DNA sequence: TGTGCCAGCAGCCGCCCCCCGAACACTGAAGCTTTCTTT. Its protein is CASSRPPNTEAFF.

In its sample, this clonotype was seen a few times. The chain joins TRBV18 to TRBJ2-3; TRBD2 might be the D (6 bases). The CDR3 length is 13 residues. The V gene lost 5 bases and the J gene lost 4 bases, with 10 bases spanning the gap. Germline V lookup: CDR1 KGHSH, CDR2 LQKENI. CDR3 amino acids: CASSTGEADTQYF. As DNA, the CDR3 is TGTGCCAGCTCAACGGGAGAGGCAGATACGCAGTATTTT.

This chain joins TRBV2 and TRBJ2-3; D remains unclear. Looked up from germline, CDR1 is SNHLY and CDR2 is FYNNEI. Trimming removed 5 bases from V and 1 base from J, with 16 bases in between. The CDR3 runs 16 residues. Here the CDR3 reads CASSPIPYSGTDTQYF. The CDR3 bases are TGTGCCAGCAGTCCCATCCCCTACTCCGGCACAGATACGCAGTATTTT.

The chain couples TRBV6-1 to TRBJ2-3; 9 nucleotides line up with TRBD2. V lost 1 base, J lost 6 bases, and 5 bases stayed unmatched. Germline V gives CDR1 MNHNS, CDR2 SASEGT. There are 15 residues in the CDR3. The CDR3 DNA sequence: TGTGCCAGCAGTGAAGGACTAGCGGTTGTGGATACGCAGTATTTT. Amino acid sequence: CASSEGLAVVDTQYF.

This clonotype came up a few times. The chain joins TRBV6-4 to TRBJ1-2; 7 nucleotides line up with TRBD1. In germline, CDR1 is MRHNA, CDR2 SNTAGT. The CDR3 is 14 amino acids. With V trimmed by 3 bases and J by 5 bases, 6 bases remained unmatched. CDR3 sequence (DNA): TGTGCCAGCAGTGATCCCGGGACAGAGTATGGCTACACCTTC. It encodes CASSDPGTEYGYTF.

The chain joins TRBV7-6 to TRBJ2-1, with 8 bases matching TRBD1. CDR3 length: 16 residues. Trimming took 5 bases from V and 2 from J; bases not matched to a gene: 8. Per germline, CDR1 SGHVS and CDR2 FNYEAQ. DNA for the CDR3: TGTGCCAGCAGCCCCAGGGGGCGCCGGGCCTACAATGAGCAGTTCTTC. This codes for CASSPRGRRAYNEQFF.

The chain recombines TRBV7-9 with TRBJ2-1; 14 nucleotides match TRBD2. The junction had 2 bases not matched to a gene; V was cut back by 7 bases and J by 6 bases. Germline lookup yields CDR1 SEHNR and CDR2 FQNEAQ (reference sequence). The CDR3 contains 14 residues. CDR3 in DNA: TGTGCCAGCATCGGGACTAGCGGGGGCAATGAGCAGTTCTTC. The encoded protein is CASIGTSGGNEQFF.

J is TRBJ1-4 and V is TRBV20-1, with 7 bases lining up with TRBD1. Looked up from germline, CDR1 is DFQATT and CDR2 is SNEGSKA (reference sequence). The CDR3 totals 12 residues. J gave up 8 bases and V 3 bases, and 3 bases lay outside the gene matches. In DNA, the CDR3 is TGCAGTGCTAGCCTCAGGGGGGAAAAACTGTTTTTT. This encodes CSASLRGEKLFF.

This clonotype was counted only a few times. This chain joins TRBV28 and TRBJ2-3; D is unclear. The germline gives CDR1 MDHEN, CDR2 SYDVKM. Between the trimmed V and J ends, which lost 3 bases and 2 bases, there was a span of 9 bases. This CDR3 has 14 residues. The DNA for the CDR3 is TGTGCCAGCAGTTTTAAGCAGATCACAGATACGCAGTATTTT. Its translation is CASSFKQITDTQYF.

The J gene is TRBJ2-2, the V gene TRBV4-1; D is unresolved. Germline loops: CDR1 MGHRA, CDR2 YSYEKL. The CDR3 runs to 13 residues. V was shortened by 4 bases and J by 5 bases, with 8 bases between the two germline ends. CDR3 coding DNA: TGCGCCAGCAGCCGCGACACAACCGGGGAGCTGTTTTTT. Translated: CASSRDTTGELFF.